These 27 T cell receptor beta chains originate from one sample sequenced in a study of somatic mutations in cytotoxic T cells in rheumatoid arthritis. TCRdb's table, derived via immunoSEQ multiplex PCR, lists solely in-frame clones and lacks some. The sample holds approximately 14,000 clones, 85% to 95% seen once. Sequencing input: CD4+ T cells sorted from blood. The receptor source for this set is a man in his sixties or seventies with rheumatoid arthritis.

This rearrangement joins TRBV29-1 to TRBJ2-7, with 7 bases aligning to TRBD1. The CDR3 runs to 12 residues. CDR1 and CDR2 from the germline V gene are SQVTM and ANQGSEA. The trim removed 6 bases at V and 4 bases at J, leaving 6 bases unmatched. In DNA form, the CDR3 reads TGCAGCGTAGAGGGGGCAGGGTACGAGCAGTACTTC. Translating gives CSVEGAGYEQYF.

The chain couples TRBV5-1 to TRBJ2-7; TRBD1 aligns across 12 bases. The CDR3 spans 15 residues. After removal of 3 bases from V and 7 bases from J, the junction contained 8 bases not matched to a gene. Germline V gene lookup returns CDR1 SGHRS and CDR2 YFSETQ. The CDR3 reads CASSYQGQGAGEQYF. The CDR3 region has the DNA TGCGCCAGCAGCTACCAGGGACAGGGGGCGGGGGAGCAGTACTTC.

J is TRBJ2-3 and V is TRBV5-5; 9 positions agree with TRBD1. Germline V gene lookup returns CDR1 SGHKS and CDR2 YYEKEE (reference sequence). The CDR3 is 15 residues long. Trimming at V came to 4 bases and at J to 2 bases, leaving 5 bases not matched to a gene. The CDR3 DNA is TGTGCCAGCAGCCAAACAGGGGGCCACACAGATACGCAGTATTTT. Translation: CASSQTGGHTDTQYF.

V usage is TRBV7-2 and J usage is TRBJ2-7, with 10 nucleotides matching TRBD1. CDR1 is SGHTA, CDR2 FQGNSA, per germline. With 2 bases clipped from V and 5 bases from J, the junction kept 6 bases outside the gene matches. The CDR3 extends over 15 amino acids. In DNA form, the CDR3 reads TGTGCCAGCAGCTTATCGGGACAGGGGATCCACGAGCAGTACTTC. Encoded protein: CASSLSGQGIHEQYF.

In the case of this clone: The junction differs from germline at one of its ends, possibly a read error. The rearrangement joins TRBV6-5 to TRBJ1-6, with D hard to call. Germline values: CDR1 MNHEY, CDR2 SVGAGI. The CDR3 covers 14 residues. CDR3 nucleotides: TGTGCCAGCACAACCCGGTCCTTTAATTCACCCCTCCACTTT. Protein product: CASTTRSFNSPLHF.

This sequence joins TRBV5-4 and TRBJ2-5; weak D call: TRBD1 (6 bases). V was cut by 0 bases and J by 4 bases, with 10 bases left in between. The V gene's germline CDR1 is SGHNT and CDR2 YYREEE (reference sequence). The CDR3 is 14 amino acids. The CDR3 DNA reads TGTGCCAGCAGCTTGGGTCAGGGGAGAGAGACCCAGTACTTC. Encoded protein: CASSLGQGRETQYF.

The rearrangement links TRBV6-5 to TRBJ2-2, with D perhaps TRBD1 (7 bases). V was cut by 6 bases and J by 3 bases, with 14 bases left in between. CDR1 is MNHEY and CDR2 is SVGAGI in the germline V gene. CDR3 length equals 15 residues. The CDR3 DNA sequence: TGTGCCAGCAGATCGGAGGGGGCCGACACCGGGGAGCTGTTTTTT. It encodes CASRSEGADTGELFF.

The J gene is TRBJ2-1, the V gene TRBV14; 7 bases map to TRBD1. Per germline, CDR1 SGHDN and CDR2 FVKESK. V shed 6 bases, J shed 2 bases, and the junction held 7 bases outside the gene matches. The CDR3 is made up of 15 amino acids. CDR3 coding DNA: TGTGCCAGCAGTCCCGGGACAGCAGCCTACAATGAGCAGTTCTTC. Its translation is CASSPGTAAYNEQFF.

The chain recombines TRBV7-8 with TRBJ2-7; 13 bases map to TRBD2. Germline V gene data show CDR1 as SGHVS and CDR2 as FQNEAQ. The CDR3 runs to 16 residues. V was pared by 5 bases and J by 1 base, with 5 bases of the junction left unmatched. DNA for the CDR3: TGTGCCAGCAGCCCCACTAGCGGGAGGGCGTCCTACGAGCAGTACTTC. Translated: CASSPTSGRASYEQYF.

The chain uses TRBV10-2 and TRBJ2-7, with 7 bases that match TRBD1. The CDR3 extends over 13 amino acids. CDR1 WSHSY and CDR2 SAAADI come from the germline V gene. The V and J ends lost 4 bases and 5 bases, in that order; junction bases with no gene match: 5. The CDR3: CASSGTGSNEQYF. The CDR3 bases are TGCGCCAGCAGTGGGACAGGTTCCAACGAGCAGTACTTC.

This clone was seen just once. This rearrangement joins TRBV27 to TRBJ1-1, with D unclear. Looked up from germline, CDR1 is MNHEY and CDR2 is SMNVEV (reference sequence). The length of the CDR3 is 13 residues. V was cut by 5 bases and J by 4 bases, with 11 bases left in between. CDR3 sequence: CASSPSGGTEAFF. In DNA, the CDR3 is TGTGCCAGCAGTCCCTCAGGTGGCACTGAAGCTTTCTTT.

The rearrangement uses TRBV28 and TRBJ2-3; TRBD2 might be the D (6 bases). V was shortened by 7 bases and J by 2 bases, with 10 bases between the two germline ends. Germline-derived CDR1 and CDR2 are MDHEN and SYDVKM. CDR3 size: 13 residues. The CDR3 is CASKVAATDTQYF. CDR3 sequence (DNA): TGTGCCAGCAAGGTAGCGGCCACAGATACGCAGTATTTT.

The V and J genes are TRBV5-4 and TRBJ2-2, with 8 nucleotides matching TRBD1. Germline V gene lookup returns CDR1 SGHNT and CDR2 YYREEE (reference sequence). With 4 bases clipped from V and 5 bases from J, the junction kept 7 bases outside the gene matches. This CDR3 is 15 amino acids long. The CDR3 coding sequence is TGTGCCAGCAGCCCCCCGGGACAGGTGACCGGGGAGCTGTTTTTT. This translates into CASSPPGQVTGELFF.

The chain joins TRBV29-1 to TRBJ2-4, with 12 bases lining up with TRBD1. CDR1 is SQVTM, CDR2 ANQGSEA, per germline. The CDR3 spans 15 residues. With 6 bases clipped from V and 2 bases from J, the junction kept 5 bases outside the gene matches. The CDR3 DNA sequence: TGCAGCGTGGGGGGACAGGGGGCCTCCAAAAACATTCAGTACTTC. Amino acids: CSVGGQGASKNIQYF.

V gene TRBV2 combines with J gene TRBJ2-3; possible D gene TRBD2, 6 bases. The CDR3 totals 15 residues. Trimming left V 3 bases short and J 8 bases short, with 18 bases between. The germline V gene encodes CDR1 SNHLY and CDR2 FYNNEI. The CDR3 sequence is CASSDQSAWRATQYF. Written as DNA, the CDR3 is TGTGCCAGCAGTGACCAGTCAGCCTGGAGGGCTACGCAGTATTTT.

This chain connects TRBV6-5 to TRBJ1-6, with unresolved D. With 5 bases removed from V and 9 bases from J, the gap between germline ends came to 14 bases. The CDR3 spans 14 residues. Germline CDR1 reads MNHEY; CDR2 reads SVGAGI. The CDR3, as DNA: TGTGCCAGCAGTGAATTGGGCCCTTCTTCACCCCTCCACTTT. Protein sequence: CASSELGPSSPLHF.

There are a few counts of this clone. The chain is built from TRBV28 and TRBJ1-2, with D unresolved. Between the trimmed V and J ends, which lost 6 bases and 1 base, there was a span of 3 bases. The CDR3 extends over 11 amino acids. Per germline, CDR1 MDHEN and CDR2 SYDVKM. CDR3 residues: CASSYNYGYTF. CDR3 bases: TGTGCCAGCAGCTATAACTATGGCTACACCTTC.

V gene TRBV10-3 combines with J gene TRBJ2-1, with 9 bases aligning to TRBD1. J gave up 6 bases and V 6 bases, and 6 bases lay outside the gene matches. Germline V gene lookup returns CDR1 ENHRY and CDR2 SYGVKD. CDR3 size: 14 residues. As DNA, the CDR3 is TGTGCCATCAGGACGGACAGGGGTGGCAATGAGCAGTTCTTC. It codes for CAIRTDRGGNEQFF.

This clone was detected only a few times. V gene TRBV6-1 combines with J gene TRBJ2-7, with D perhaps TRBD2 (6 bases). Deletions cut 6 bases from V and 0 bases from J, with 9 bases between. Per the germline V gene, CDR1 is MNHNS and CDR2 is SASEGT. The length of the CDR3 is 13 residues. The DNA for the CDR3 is TGTGCCAGCAGACGGGAGAGCTCCTACGAGCAGTACTTC. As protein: CASRRESSYEQYF.

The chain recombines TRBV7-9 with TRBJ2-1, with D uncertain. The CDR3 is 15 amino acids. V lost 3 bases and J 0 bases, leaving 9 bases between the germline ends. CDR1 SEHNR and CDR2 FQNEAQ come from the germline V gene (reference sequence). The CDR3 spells CASSFSAPSYNEQFF. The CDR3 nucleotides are TGTGCCAGCAGCTTCAGCGCCCCCTCCTACAATGAGCAGTTCTTC. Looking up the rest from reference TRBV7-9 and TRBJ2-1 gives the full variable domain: DTGVSQNPRHKITKRGQNVTFRCDPISEHNRLYWYRQTLGQGPEFLTYFQNEAQLEKSRLLSDRFSAERPKGSFSTLEIQRTEQGDSAMYLCASSFSAPSYNEQFFGPGTRLTVL.

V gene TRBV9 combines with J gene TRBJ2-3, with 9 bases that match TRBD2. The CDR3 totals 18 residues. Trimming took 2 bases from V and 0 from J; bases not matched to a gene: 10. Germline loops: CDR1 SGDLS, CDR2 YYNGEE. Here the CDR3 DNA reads TGTGCCAGCAGCGTTCTGGGTGGCGGGGGGGCCAGCACAGATACGCAGTATTTT. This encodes CASSVLGGGGASTDTQYF.

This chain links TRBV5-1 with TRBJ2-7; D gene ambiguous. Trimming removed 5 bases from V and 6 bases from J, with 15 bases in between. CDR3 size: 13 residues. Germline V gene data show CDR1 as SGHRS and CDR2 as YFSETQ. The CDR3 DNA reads TGCGCCAGCAGTTGGAGTACCGGGTTCGAGCAGTACTTC. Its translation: CASSWSTGFEQYF.

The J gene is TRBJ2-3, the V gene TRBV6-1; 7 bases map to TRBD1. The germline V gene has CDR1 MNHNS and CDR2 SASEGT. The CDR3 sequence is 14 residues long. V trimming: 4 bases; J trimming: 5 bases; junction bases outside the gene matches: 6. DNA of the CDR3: TGTGCCAGCAGTGCCGGGACAGCAGAAGATACGCAGTATTTT. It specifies CASSAGTAEDTQYF.

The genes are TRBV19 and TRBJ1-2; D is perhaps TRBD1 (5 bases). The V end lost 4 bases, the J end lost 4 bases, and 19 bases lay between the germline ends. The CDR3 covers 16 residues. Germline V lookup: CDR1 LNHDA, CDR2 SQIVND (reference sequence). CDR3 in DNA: TGTGCCAGTAGTACCCCCGGCAGGGTCGGTAGCTATGGCTACACCTTC. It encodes CASSTPGRVGSYGYTF.

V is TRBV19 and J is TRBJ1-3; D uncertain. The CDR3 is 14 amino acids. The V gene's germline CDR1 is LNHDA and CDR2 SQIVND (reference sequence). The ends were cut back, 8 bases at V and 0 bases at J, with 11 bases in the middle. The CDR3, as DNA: TGTGCCAGTCTTCGATCGAGCTCTGGAAACACCATATATTTT. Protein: CASLRSSSGNTIYF. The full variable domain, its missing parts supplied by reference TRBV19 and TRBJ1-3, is DGGITQSPKYLFRKEGQNVTLSCEQNLNHDAMYWYRQDPGQGLRLIYYSQIVNDFQKGDIAEGYSVSREKKESFPLTVTSAQKNPTAFYLCASLRSSSGNTIYFGEGSWLTVV.

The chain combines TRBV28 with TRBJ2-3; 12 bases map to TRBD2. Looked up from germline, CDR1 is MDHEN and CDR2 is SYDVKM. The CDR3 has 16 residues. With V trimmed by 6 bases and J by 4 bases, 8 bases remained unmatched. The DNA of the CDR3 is TGTGCCAGCAGGAGAGAACTAGCGGGGGGTGCAGATACGCAGTATTTT. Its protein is CASRRELAGGADTQYF.

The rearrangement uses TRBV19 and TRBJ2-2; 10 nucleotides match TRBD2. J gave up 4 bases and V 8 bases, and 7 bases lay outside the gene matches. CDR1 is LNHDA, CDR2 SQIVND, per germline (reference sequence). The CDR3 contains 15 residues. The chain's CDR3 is CASWPSGRPTGELFF. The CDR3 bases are TGTGCCAGTTGGCCTAGCGGGAGACCCACCGGGGAGCTGTTTTTT.